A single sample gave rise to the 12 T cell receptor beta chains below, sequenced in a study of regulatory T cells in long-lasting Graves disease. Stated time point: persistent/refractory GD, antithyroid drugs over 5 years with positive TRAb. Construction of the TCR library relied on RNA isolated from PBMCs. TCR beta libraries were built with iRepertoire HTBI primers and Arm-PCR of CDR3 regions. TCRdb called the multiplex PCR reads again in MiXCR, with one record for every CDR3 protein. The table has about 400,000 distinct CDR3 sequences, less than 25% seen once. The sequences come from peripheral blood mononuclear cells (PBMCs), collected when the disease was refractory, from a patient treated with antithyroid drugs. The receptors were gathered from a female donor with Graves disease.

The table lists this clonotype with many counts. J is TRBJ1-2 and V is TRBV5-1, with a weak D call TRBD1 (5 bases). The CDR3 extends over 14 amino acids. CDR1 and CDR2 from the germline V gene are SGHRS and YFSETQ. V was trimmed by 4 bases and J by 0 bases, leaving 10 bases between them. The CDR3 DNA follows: TGCGCCAGCAGCCTAAGACAGCCTAACTATGGCTACACCTTC. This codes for CASSLRQPNYGYTF.

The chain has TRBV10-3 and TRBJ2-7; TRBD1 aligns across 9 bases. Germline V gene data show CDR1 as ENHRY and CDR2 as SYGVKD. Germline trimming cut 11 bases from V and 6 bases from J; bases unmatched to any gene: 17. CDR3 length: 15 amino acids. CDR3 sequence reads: CALPGQGTGLPEQYF. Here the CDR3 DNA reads TGTGCCCTACCCGGGCAGGGGACAGGGTTGCCCGAGCAGTACTTC.

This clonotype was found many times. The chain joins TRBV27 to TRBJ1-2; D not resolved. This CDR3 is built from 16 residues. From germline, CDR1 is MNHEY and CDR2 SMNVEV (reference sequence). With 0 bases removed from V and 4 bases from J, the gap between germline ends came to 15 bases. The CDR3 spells CASSLSGPTMGYGYTF. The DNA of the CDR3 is TGTGCCAGCAGTTTATCCGGACCGACCATGGGCTATGGCTACACCTTC.

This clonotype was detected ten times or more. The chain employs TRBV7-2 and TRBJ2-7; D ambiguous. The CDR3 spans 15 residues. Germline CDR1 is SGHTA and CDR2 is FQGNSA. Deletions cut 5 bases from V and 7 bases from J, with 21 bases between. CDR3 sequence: CASSLLWAETLEQYF. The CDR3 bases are TGTGCCAGCAGCCTCCTCTGGGCGGAGACGTTGGAGCAGTACTTC.

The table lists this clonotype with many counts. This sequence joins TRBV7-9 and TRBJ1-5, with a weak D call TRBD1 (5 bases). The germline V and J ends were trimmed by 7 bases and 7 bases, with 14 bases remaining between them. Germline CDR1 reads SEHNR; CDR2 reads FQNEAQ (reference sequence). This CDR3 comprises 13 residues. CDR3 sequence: CASTQGGGQPQHF. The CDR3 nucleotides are TGTGCCAGCACCCAAGGCGGGGGGCAGCCCCAGCATTTT. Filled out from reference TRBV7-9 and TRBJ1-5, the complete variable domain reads DTGVSQNPRHKITKRGQNVTFRCDPISEHNRLYWYRQTLGQGPEFLTYFQNEAQLEKSRLLSDRFSAERPKGSFSTLEIQRTEQGDSAMYLCASTQGGGQPQHFGDGTRLSIL.

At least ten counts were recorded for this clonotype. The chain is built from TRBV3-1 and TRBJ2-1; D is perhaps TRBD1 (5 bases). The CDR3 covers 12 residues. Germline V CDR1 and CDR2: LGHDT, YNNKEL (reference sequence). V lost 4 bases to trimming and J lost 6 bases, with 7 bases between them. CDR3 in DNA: TGTGCCAGCAGCCTCAGGGTCAATGAGCAGTTCTTC. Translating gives CASSLRVNEQFF.

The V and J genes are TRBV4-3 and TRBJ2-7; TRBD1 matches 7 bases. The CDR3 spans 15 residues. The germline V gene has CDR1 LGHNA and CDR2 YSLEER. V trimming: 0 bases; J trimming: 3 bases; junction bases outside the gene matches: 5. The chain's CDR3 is CASSQDWGQLYEQYF. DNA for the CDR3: TGCGCCAGCAGCCAAGATTGGGGACAGCTCTACGAGCAGTACTTC.

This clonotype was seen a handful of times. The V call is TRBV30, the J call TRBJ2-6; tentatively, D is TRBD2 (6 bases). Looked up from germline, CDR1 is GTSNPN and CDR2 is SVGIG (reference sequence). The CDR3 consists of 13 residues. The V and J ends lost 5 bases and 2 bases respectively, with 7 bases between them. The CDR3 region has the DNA TGTGCCTGGCGGACTACTGGGGCCAACGTCCTGACTTTC. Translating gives CAWRTTGANVLTF.

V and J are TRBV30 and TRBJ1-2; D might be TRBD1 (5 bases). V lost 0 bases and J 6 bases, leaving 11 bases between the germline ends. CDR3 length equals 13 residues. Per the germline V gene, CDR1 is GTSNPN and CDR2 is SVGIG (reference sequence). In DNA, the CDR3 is TGTGCCTGGAGTGTACTTGTAGGGGATGGCTACACCTTC. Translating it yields CAWSVLVGDGYTF.

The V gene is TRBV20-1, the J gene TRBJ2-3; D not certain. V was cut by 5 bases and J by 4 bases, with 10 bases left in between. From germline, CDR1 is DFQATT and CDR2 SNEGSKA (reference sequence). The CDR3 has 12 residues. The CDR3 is CSASTVSDTQYF. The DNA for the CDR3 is TGCAGTGCTTCCACGGTCTCAGATACGCAGTATTTT.

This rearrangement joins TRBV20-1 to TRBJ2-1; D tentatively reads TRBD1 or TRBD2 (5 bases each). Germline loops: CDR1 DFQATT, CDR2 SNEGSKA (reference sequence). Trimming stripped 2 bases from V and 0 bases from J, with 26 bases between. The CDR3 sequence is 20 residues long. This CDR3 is CSARIKDGLGTPRSYNEQFF. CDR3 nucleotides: TGCAGTGCTAGAATTAAAGACGGTCTGGGGACCCCGCGCTCCTACAATGAGCAGTTCTTC.

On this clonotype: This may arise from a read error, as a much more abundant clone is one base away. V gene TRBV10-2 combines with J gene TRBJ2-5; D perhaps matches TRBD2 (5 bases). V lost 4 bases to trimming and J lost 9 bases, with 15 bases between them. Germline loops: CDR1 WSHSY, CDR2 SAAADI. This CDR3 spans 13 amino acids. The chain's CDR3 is CASSVSPAEAQYF. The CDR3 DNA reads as TGCGCCAGCAGTGTCTCCCCGGCGGAGGCCCAGTACTTC.